The clone carrying this TCR beta chain has just a few counts. The data are from a study of T cell repertoires in cytomegalovirus infection. MiXCR, applied by TCRdb to the reads, yields one record per CDR3 protein. The sample shows fewer than 550,000 distinct CDR3 sequences, approximately 25% of them seen only once. The length of the CDR3 is 16 residues. V was pared by 3 bases and J by 0 bases, with 3 bases of the junction left unmatched. This receptor was identified in a human donor in good health (CMV status not recorded). Some clones in this sample may be carry-over from other donors' samples. Input material: PBMCs. This chain uses TRBV12-3 or TRBV12-4 with TRBJ2-1; 9 bases fit TRBD2. CDR3 protein: CASSLRGLASYNEQFF. Here the CDR3 DNA reads TGTGCCAGCAGTTTGAGGGGACTAGCCTCCTACAATGAGCAGTTCTTC.